This T cell receptor (beta chain) was recorded in a study of blood T cell repertoires in COVID-19. As for the study in general: Samples taken during acute and convalescent COVID-19 were collected in the United States, Italy and Spain.

CDR3 length: 15 residues. Germline values: CDR1 SGHRS, CDR2 YFSETQ. The V segment lost 2 bases and the J segment 2 bases; nucleotides outside the gene matches: 4. Original handling: Nucleated cell counts were estimated from reference gene primer amplification. Measured with immunoSEQ multiplex PCR; TCRdb has only the in-frame clones, and not every one. V and J calls and clone size come straight from that table; D and trimming were deduced from the DNA. The repertoire consists of about 210,000 clones, with approximately 91% occurring once and the leading ten covering about 1.7%. Sequences were obtained from peripheral blood. The chain couples TRBV5-1 to TRBJ1-1; 9 bases fit TRBD1. The origin of this receptor is a man between 18 and 29 years old with active or convalescent COVID-19. CDR3 residues: CASSFTGGGNTEAFF. In DNA, the CDR3 is TGCGCCAGCAGCTTTACAGGGGGCGGAAACACTGAAGCTTTCTTT.